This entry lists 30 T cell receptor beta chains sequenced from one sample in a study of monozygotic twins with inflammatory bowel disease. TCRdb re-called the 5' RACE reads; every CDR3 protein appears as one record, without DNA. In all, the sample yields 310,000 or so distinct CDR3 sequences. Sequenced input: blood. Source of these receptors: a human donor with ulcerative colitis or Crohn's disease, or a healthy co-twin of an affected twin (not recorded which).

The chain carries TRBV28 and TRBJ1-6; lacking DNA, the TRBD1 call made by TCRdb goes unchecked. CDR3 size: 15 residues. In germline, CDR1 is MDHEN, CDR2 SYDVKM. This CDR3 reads CARYRQLRYNSPLHF.

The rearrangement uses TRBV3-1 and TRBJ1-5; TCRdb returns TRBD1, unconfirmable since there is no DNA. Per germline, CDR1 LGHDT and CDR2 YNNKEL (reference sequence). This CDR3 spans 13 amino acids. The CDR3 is CAVSQGGGQPQHF.

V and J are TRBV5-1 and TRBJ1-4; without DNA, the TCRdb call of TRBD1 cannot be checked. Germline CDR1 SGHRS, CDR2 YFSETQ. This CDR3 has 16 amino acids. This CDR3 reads CASSHGQGFGDEKLFF.

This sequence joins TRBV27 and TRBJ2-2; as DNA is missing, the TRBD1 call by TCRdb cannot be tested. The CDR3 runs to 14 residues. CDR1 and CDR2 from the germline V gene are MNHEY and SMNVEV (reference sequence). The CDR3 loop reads CASSLYPGVGELFF.

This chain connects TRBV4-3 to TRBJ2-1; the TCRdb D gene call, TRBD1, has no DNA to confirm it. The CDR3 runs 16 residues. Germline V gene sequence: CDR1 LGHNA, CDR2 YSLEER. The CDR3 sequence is CASSQAPGGSYNEQFF.

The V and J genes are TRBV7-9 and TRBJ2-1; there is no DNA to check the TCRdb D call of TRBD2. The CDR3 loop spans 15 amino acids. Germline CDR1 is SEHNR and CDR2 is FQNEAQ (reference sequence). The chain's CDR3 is CASSQTSGEGNEQFF.

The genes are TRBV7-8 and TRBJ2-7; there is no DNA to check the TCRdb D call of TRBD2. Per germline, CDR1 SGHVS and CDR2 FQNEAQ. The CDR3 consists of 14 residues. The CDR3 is CASKGGITSYEQYF.

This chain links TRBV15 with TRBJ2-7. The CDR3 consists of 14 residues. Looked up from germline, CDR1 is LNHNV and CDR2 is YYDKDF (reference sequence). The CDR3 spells CATSNPRDYYEQYF.

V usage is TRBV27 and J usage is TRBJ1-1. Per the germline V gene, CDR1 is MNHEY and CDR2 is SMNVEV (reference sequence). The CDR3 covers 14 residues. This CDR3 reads CASRPGRDRTEAFF.

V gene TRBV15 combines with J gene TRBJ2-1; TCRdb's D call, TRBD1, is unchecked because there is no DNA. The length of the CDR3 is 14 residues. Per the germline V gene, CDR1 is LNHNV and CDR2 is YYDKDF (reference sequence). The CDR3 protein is CATSPQGAWNEQFF.

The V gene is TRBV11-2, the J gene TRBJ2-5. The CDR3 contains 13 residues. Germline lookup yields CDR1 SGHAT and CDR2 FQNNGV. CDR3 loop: CASSLVGSGTQYF. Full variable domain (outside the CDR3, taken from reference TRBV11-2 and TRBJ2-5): EAGVAQSPRYKIIEKRQSVAFWCNPISGHATLYWYQQILGQGPKLLIQFQNNGVVDDSQLPKDRFSAERLKGVDSTLKIQPAKLEDSAVYLCASSLVGSGTQYFGPGTRLLVL.

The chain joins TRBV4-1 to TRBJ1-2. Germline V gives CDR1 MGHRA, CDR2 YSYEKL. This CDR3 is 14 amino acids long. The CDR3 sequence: CASSQEKGLYGYTF.

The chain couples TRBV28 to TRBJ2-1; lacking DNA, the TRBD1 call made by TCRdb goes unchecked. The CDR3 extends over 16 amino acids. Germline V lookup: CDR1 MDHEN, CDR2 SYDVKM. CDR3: CASSLVGGPEYNEQFF.

Here the CDR3 reads CASSLSQVGNSEQFF. This rearrangement joins TRBV12-3 or TRBV12-4 to TRBJ2-1; without DNA, the TCRdb call of TRBD1 cannot be checked. The CDR3 consists of 15 residues.

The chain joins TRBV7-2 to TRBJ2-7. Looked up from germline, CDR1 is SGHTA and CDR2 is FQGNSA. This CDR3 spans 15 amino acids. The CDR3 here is CASSLRHGVSYEQYF.

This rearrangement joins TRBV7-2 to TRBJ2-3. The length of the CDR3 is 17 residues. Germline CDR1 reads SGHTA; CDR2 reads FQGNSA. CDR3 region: CASSLALGGWDTDTQYF.

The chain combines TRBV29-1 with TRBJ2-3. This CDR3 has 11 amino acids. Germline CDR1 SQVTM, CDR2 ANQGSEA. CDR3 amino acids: CSVAGLDTQYF.

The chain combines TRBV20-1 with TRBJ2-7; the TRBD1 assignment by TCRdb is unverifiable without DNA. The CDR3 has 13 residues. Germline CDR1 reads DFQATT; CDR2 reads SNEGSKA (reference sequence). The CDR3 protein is CSASDRPNYEQYF.

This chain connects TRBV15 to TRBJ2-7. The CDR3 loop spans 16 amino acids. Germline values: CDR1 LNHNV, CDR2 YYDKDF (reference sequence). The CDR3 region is CATSRDPEGGPYEQYF.

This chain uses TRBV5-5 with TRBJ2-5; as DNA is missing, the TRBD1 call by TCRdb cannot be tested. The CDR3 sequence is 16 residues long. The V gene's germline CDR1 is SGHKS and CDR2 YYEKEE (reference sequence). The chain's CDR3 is CASSRMGGQAQETQYF.

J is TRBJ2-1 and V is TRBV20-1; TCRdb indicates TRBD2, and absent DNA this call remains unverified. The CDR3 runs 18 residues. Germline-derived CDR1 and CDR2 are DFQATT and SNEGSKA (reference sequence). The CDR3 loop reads CSARDRGSTSGFYNEQFF.

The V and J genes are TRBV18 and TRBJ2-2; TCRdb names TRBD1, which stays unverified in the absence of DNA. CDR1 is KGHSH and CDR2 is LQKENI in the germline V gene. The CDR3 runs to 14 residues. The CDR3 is CASSPEQGAGELFF. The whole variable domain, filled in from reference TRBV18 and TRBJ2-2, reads NAGVMQNPRHLVRRRGQEARLRCSPMKGHSHVYWYRQLPEEGLKFMVYLQKENIIDESGMPKERFSAEFPKEGPSILRIQQVVRGDSAAYFCASSPEQGAGELFFGEGSRLTVL.

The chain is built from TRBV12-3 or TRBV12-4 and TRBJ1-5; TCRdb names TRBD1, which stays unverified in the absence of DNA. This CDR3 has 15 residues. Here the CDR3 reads CASSSPGQGTQPQHF.

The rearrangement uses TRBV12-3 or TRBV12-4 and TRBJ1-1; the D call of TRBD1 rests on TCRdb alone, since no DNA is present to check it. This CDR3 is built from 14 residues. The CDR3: CASRNQGKVLEAFF.

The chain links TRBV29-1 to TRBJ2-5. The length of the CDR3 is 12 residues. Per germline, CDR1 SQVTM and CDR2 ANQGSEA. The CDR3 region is CSVVGRQETQYF.

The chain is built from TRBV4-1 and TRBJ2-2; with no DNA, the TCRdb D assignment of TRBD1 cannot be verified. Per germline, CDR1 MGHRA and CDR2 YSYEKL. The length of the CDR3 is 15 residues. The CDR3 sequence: CASRFTGERTGELFF.

CDR3: CASSLAFRGEKGASYEQYF. The V and J genes are TRBV12-3 or TRBV12-4 and TRBJ2-7; TCRdb selects TRBD1, and the lack of DNA leaves this call unchecked. The CDR3 loop spans 19 amino acids.

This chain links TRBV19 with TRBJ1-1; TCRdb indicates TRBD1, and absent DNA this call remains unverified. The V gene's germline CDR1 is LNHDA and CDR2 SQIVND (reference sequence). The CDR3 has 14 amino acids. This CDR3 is CASTLTGSSTEAFF.

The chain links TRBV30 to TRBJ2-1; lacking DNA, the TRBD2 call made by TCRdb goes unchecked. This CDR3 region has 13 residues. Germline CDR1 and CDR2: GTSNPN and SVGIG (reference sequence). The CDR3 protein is CAWSGGLYNEQFF.

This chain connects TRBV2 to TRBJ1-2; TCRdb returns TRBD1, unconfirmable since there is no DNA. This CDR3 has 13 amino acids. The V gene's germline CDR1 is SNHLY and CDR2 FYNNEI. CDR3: CASSPTGGYGYTF.